Listed below are T cell receptor beta chains from one sample, sequenced in a study of cytomegalovirus exposure and HLA in healthy donors. TCRdb keeps only in-frame clones here, not all; method: immunoSEQ multiplex PCR. The sample holds around 150,000 clones, less than 90% seen once. The specimen sequenced was PBMCs. The receptors here all came from a boy between 2 and 10 years old in good health and CMV-seronegative. Each CDR3 is given with its conserved first and last residue. D genes are given only for firm matches.

J: TRBJ1-1
V: TRBV19
D: .
CDR3: CASSQNSLMEAFF
DNA: TGTGCCAGTAGTCAGAACAGTTTAATGGAAGCTTTCTTT

J: TRBJ2-5
V: TRBV4-1
D: TRBD2
CDR3: CASSPGQHRSGLGETQYF
DNA: TGCGCCAGCAGCCCCGGTCAGCATCGTAGCGGGCTCGGGGAGACCCAGTACTTC

J: TRBJ1-2
V: TRBV6-1
D: .
CDR3: CVSTRQLRYGYTF
DNA: TGTGTATCGACACGACAACTTCGATATGGCTACACCTTC

J: TRBJ1-4
V: TRBV25-1
D: TRBD1
CDR3: CASSVPGGPPEKLFF
DNA: TGTGCCAGCAGTGTCCCAGGGGGGCCCCCCGAAAAACTGTTTTTT

J: TRBJ1-1
V: TRBV29-1
D: TRBD1
CDR3: CSVEDPTGTVNTEAFF
DNA: TGCAGCGTTGAAGACCCCACGGGGACAGTTAACACTGAAGCTTTCTTT

J: TRBJ2-1
V: TRBV6-6
D: .
CDR3: CASSYSTSHNEQFF
DNA: TGTGCCAGCAGTTACTCGACTAGTCACAATGAGCAGTTCTTC

J: TRBJ2-3
V: TRBV7-3
D: .
CDR3: CASRQGTDTQYF
DNA: TGTGCCAGCCGACAGGGCACAGATACGCAGTATTTT

J: TRBJ2-7
V: TRBV9
D: .
CDR3: CASSVAEAVEQYF
DNA: TGTGCCAGCAGCGTAGCCGAGGCGGTGGAGCAGTACTTC

J: TRBJ2-7
V: TRBV11-2
D: .
CDR3: CASSLGQTYEQYF
DNA: TGTGCCAGCAGCTTAGGACAGACCTACGAGCAGTACTTC

J: TRBJ2-7
V: TRBV29-1
D: TRBD2
CDR3: CSVGLAGSSYEQYF
DNA: TGCAGCGTAGGACTAGCGGGAAGCTCCTACGAGCAGTACTTC

J: TRBJ1-1
V: TRBV19
D: .
CDR3: CASSIEAGRNTEAFF
DNA: TGTGCCAGTAGTATAGAGGCAGGTCGAAACACTGAAGCTTTCTTT

J: TRBJ1-5
V: TRBV6-5
D: TRBD1
CDR3: CASRETGVQPQHF
DNA: TGTGCCAGCAGAGAAACAGGGGTTCAGCCCCAGCATTTT

J: TRBJ1-5
V: TRBV19
D: TRBD1
CDR3: CASSTGTGSQPQHF
DNA: TGTGCCAGTAGTACAGGGACAGGGAGTCAGCCCCAGCATTTT

J: TRBJ2-7
V: TRBV4-1
D: .
CDR3: CASSQDFEPGAWTYEQYF
DNA: TGCGCCAGCAGCCAAGATTTTGAGCCAGGCGCTTGGACCTACGAGCAGTACTTC

J: TRBJ2-1
V: TRBV12-5
D: TRBD2
CDR3: CASGLWSSGRVGEQFF
DNA: TGTGCTAGTGGTTTGTGGTCTAGCGGGAGGGTAGGTGAGCAGTTCTTC

J: TRBJ2-7
V: TRBV7-9
D: .
CDR3: CASSFLVGYEQYF
DNA: TGTGCCAGCAGCTTCCTAGTGGGCTACGAGCAGTACTTC

J: TRBJ2-3
V: TRBV28
D: .
CDR3: CASSLGETDTQYF
DNA: TGTGCCAGCAGTTTGGGAGAAACAGATACGCAGTATTTT

J: TRBJ2-3
V: TRBV5-6
D: TRBD2
CDR3: CASSLWREGGTDTQYF
DNA: TGTGCCAGCAGCTTGTGGCGGGAGGGCGGGACAGATACGCAGTATTTT

J: TRBJ1-1
V: TRBV4-3
D: TRBD1
CDR3: CASSQIGWTGGNTEAFF
DNA: TGCGCCAGCAGCCAAATAGGGTGGACAGGGGGAAACACTGAAGCTTTCTTT

J: TRBJ2-1
V: TRBV21-1
D: .
CDR3: CASSRLRETSFCNEQFF
DNA: TGTGCCAGCAGCAGATTGCGGGAGACCTCCTTTTGCAATGAGCAGTTCTTC